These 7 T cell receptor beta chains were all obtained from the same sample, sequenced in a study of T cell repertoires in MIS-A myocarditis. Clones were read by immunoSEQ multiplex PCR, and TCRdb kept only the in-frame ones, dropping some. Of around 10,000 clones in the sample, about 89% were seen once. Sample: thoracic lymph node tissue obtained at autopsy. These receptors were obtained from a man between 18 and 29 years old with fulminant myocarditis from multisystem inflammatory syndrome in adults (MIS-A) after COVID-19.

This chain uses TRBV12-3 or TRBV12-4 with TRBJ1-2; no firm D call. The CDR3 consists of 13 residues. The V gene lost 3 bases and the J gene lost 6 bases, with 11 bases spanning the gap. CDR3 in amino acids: CASSFWAEDGYTF. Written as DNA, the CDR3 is TGTGCCAGCAGTTTTTGGGCTGAGGATGGCTACACCTTC.

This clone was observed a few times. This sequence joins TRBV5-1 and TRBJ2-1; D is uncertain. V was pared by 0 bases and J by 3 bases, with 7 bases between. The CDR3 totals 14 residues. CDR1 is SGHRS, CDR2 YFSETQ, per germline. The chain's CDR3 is CASSLGDGYNEQFF. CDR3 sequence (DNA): TGCGCCAGCAGCTTGGGAGACGGCTACAATGAGCAGTTCTTC. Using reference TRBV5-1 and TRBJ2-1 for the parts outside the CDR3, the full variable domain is KAGVTQTPRYLIKTRGQQVTLSCSPISGHRSVSWYQQTPGQGLQFLFEYFSETQRNKGNFPGRFSGRQFSNSRSEMNVSTLELGDSALYLCASSLGDGYNEQFFGPGTRLTVL.

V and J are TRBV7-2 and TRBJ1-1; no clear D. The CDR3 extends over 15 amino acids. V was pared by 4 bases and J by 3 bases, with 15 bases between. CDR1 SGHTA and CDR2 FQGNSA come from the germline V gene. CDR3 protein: CASSSRLGWDTEAFF. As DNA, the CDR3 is TGTGCCAGCAGCTCCCGGCTGGGGTGGGACACTGAAGCTTTCTTT.

The CDR3 DNA reads TGCAGCGCTCCTAGCGAGGGGGAAGCTTTCTTT. Translated: CSAPSEGEAFF. This sequence joins TRBV29-1 and TRBJ1-1, with D possibly being TRBD1 (5 bases). Trimming shortened V by 7 bases and J by 8 bases, and 14 bases separated the two germline ends. The CDR3 is 11 amino acids. Per the germline V gene, CDR1 is SQVTM and CDR2 is ANQGSEA.

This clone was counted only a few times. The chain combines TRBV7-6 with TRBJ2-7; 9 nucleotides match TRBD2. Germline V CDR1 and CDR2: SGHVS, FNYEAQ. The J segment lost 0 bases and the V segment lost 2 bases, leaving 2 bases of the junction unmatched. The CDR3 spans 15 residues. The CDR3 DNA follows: TGTGCCAGCAGCTTACTAGCGGGGCCCTCCTACGAGCAGTACTTC. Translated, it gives CASSLLAGPSYEQYF.

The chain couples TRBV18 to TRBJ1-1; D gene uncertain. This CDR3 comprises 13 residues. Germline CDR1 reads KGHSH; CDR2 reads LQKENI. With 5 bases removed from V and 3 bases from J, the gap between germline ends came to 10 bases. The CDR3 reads CASSAERYTEAFF. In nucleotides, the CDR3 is TGTGCCAGCTCAGCCGAGCGGTACACTGAAGCTTTCTTT.

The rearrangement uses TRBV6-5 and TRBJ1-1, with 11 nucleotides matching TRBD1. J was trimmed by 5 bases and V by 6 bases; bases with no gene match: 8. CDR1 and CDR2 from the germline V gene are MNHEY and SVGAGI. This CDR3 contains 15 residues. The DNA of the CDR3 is TGTGCCAGCAGAACTACGGACAGGGGGCTAACTGAAGCTTTCTTT. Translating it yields CASRTTDRGLTEAFF.